The 7 T cell receptor beta chains in this list originate from one sample, sequenced in a study of shared clonotypes between healthy human individuals. Assay: immunoSEQ multiplex PCR; the TCRdb copy retains only in-frame clones and omits some. The sample records hundreds of thousands of clones, nearly 95% being singletons. CD45RO-negative, CCR7-positively selected cells formed the naive CD8 fraction, excluding terminally differentiated effector memory CD45RA+ cells. Specimen: naive CD8+ T cells sorted from blood. The receptor source for this set is a man aged 25 to 40 in good health.

This clone was picked up one time. The gene calls are TRBV27 and TRBJ2-7, with a possible D match to TRBD1 (6 bases). This CDR3 spans 15 amino acids. CDR1 and CDR2 from the germline V gene are MNHEY and SMNVEV (reference sequence). The V gene lost 5 bases and the J gene lost 7 bases, with 21 bases spanning the gap. CDR3 sequence: CASSPLPGTYTEQYF. In nucleotides, the CDR3 is TGTGCCAGCAGTCCCCTTCCCGGGACATATACTGAGCAGTACTTC.

This clone occurred once. The gene calls are TRBV14 and TRBJ2-1; a possible D gene is TRBD2 (5 bases). CDR1 is SGHDN, CDR2 FVKESK, per germline. This CDR3 is 15 amino acids long. V lost 2 bases, J lost 0 bases, and 8 bases lay in between. CDR3 protein: CASSQRETSYNEQFF. The CDR3 coding sequence is TGTGCCAGCAGCCAAAGGGAGACCTCCTACAATGAGCAGTTCTTC. Complete variable domain (other parts from reference TRBV14 and TRBJ2-1): EAGVTQFPSHSVIEKGQTVTLRCDPISGHDNLYWYRRVMGKEIKFLLHFVKESKQDESGMPNNRFLAERTGGTYSTLKVQPAELEDSGVYFCASSQRETSYNEQFFGPGTRLTVL.

The chain is built from TRBV29-1 and TRBJ1-5; the D gene is possibly TRBD1 (5 bases). The CDR3 is made up of 12 amino acids. Trimming removed 3 bases from V and 9 bases from J, with 12 bases in between. From germline, CDR1 is SQVTM and CDR2 ANQGSEA. The CDR3 spells CSVDGTRLPQHF. The CDR3 coding sequence is TGCAGCGTTGACGGGACTAGGTTGCCCCAGCATTTT.

J is TRBJ1-1 and V is TRBV7-6; 7 nucleotides align to TRBD1. The CDR3 covers 14 residues. The germline CDR1 and CDR2 sequences are SGHVS and FNYEAQ. V lost 1 base and J lost 6; bases outside the gene matches: 5. In nucleotides, the CDR3 is TGTGCCAGCAGCTTAGGCCAGGGGGGCCCTGAAGCTTTCTTT. Translating it yields CASSLGQGGPEAFF. The variable domain in full, completed from reference TRBV7-6 and TRBJ1-1, reads GAGVSQSPRYKVTKRGQDVALRCDPISGHVSLYWYRQALGQGPEFLTYFNYEAQQDKSGLPNDRFSAERPEGSISTLTIQRTEQRDSAMYRCASSLGQGGPEAFFGQGTRLTVV.

The chain recombines TRBV30 with TRBJ1-2; D perhaps matches TRBD1 (5 bases). The CDR3 is 11 residues long. Between the trimmed V and J ends, which lost 4 bases and 8 bases, there was a span of 11 bases. The germline V gene has CDR1 GTSNPN and CDR2 SVGIG (reference sequence). In nucleotides, the CDR3 is TGTGCCTGGATTGGGGGGGACGGCTACACCTTC. Translating gives CAWIGGDGYTF.

J is TRBJ2-7 and V is TRBV13; TRBD1 matches 9 bases. The CDR3 totals 14 residues. CDR1 PRHDT and CDR2 FYEKMQ come from the germline V gene (reference sequence). The ends lost 4 bases at V and 5 bases at J; junction bases unmatched: 6. The CDR3, as DNA: TGTGCCAGCAGCTCAAGGACAGGGGACGACGAGCAGTACTTC. Its protein product is CASSSRTGDDEQYF.

The chain recombines TRBV13 with TRBJ2-7; 15 positions agree with TRBD2. CDR3 length: 16 amino acids. Looked up from germline, CDR1 is PRHDT and CDR2 is FYEKMQ (reference sequence). Trimming removed 5 bases from V and 2 bases from J; junction bases left unmatched: 4. CDR3 DNA: TGTGCCAGCAGCCCGGGACTAGCGGGAGGCACCTACGAGCAGTACTTC. Residues: CASSPGLAGGTYEQYF. The full variable domain, completed using reference TRBV13 and TRBJ2-7, is AAGVIQSPRHLIKEKRETATLKCYPIPRHDTVYWYQQGPGQDPQFLISFYEKMQSDKGSIPDRFSAQQFSDYHSELNMSSLELGDSALYFCASSPGLAGGTYEQYFGPGTRLTVT.